The entry below gives a single T cell receptor (beta chain) sequence along with its context. No antigen is known for it. Amplified TCR beta CDR3 regions came from RNA transcripts. When the TCR CDR3 underwent first-round RT-PCR, the HTBI primer set was used. TCRdb re-derived calls from the multiplex PCR reads in MiXCR, one entry per CDR3 protein. The table lists 300,000 or so distinct CDR3 sequences, about 18% of them singletons. Stable Graves' hyperthyroidism denoted no ophthalmopathy progression over 18 months. These data come from a study of T cells in Graves' hyperthyroidism and ophthalmopathy. Study-wide points: Most thyroid clonotypes that were expanded above 0.001 also turned up in blood.

This TCR derives from a woman between 50 and 59 years old with Graves' hyperthyroidism. The specimen sequenced was blood.

The CDR3, as DNA: TGCGCCAGCAGCCAAAGACTAGCGGGGGGGCCGGAGACCCAGTACTTC. This gives the protein CASSQRLAGGPETQYF. The chain couples TRBV4-1 to TRBJ2-5; TRBD2 matches at 14 bases. With 2 bases clipped from V and 5 bases from J, the junction kept 4 bases outside the gene matches. The length of the CDR3 is 16 residues. The germline V gene has CDR1 MGHRA and CDR2 YSYEKL.